The 2 T cell receptor beta chains below all came from one sample that was sequenced in a study of cytotoxic CD8 clonotypes in ibrutinib-treated CLL. The protocol was immunoSEQ multiplex PCR, while the TCRdb copy is restricted to in-frame clones and leaves out a portion. The sample records 200,000 to 250,000 clones, 60% to 80% being singletons. The sequencing used PBMCs, collected after 12 months of ibrutinib treatment. Receptors were obtained from a human donor with chronic lymphocytic leukemia.

The genes are TRBV29-1 and TRBJ2-5; 7 positions match TRBD2. This CDR3 is built from 13 residues. From germline, CDR1 is SQVTM and CDR2 ANQGSEA. Losses at the gene ends were 6 bases for V and 3 bases for J; bases not matched to a gene: 7. In DNA, the CDR3 is TGCAGCGTCGGGACTAACGTCAAAGAGACCCAGTACTTC. It encodes CSVGTNVKETQYF.

The genes are TRBV5-4 and TRBJ2-1, with 7 bases lining up with TRBD2. CDR1 and CDR2 (germline): SGHNT, YYREEE (reference sequence). The CDR3 is 15 residues long. V was pared by 5 bases and J by 0 bases, with 5 bases of the junction left unmatched. CDR3 sequence: CASRRAGSSYNEQFF. CDR3 sequence (DNA): TGTGCCAGCAGACGAGCGGGGAGCTCCTACAATGAGCAGTTCTTC. Using reference TRBV5-4 and TRBJ2-1 for the parts outside the CDR3, the full variable domain is ETGVTQSPTHLIKTRGQQVTLRCSSQSGHNTVSWYQQALGQGPQFIFQYYREEENGRGNFPPRFSGLQFPNYSSELNVNALELDDSALYLCASRRAGSSYNEQFFGPGTRLTVL.